This T cell receptor (beta chain) was sequenced for a study of control samples from healthy donors and cancer patients. Assay: immunoSEQ multiplex PCR; the TCRdb copy retains only in-frame clones and omits some. The sample lists 150,000 or so clones; almost 90% were seen once. Trimming cost V 5 bases and J 8 bases; bases outside gene matches: 12. Per germline, CDR1 SGHTA and CDR2 FQGNSA. CDR3 length: 15 amino acids. This clonotype was obtained from a man between 18 and 35 years old in good health. The chain carries TRBV7-2 and TRBJ1-2, with TRBD1 matching over 9 bases. The sample comprised blood. The DNA for the CDR3 is TGTGCCAGCAGCACGACGGGACAGGGAGTAGTCGGCTACACCTTC. It translates to CASSTTGQGVVGYTF.